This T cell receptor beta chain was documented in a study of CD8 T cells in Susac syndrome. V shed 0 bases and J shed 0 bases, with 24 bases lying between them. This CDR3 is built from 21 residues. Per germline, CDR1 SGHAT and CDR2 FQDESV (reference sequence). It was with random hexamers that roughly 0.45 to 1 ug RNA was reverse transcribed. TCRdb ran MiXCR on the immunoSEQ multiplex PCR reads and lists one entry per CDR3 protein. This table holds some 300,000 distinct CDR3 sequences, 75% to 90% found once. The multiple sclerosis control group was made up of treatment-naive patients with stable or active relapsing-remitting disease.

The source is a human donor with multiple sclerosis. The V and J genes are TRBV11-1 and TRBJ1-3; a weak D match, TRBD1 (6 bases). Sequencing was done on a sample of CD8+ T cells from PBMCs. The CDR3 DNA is TGTGCCAGCAGCTTAGCGGTCGACAGGACCCCGGAGTACTACTCTGGAAACACCATATATTTT. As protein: CASSLAVDRTPEYYSGNTIYF.